The entry below describes one T cell receptor beta chain. Its antigen is unidentified. The J segment lost 7 bases and the V segment lost 3 bases, leaving 8 bases of the junction unmatched. There are 15 residues in the CDR3. The V gene's germline CDR1 is WNHNN and CDR2 SYGVQD (reference sequence). This sample stems from a study of cytomegalovirus exposure and HLA in healthy donors. Findings of the study overall: In a later analysis, productive TCRs from donors in an Asian-associated ancestry cluster reportedly carried fewer N-insertions than the cohort mean.

This PCR relied on a set of 60 Vbeta primers and 13 Jbeta primers. Libraries were prepared by immunoSEQ multiplex PCR; TCRdb keeps only in-frame clonotypes and omits some of them. This table has 150,000 or so clones, roughly 74% appearing once. The sample taken for sequencing was PBMCs. V usage is TRBV10-1 and J usage is TRBJ2-1, with 8 bases matching TRBD2. This clonotype was sampled from a man younger than 30 in good health and CMV-seropositive. The chain's CDR3 is CASSETGLVANEQFF. CDR3 DNA sequence: TGCGCCAGCAGTGAAACGGGACTAGTGGCTAATGAGCAGTTCTTC.